This TCR beta chain was sequenced in a study of early T cells in non-severe SARS-CoV-2 infection. Unique molecular identifiers (one per individual cDNA molecule) were attached. MiXCR was run by TCRdb on the 5' RACE reads, yielding one entry per CDR3 protein. The table shows just under 85,000 distinct CDR3 sequences, with under 11% occurring only once. The germline V and J ends were trimmed by 3 bases and 3 bases, with 15 bases remaining between them. CDR1 is SGHTA and CDR2 is FQGNSA in the germline V gene. This CDR3 is built from 15 residues. This clonotype has just a few counts. This clonotype was obtained from an adult who was a healthcare worker with PCR-confirmed SARS-CoV-2 infection or an uninfected control (not recorded which). The chain employs TRBV7-2 and TRBJ2-7; perhaps D is TRBD1 or TRBD2 (6 bases each). Sequencing used whole blood, obtained at baseline. In DNA, the CDR3 is TGTGCCAGCAGCTTGGGGGGCGACTTAGACTACGAGCAGTACTTC. Protein sequence: CASSLGGDLDYEQYF.